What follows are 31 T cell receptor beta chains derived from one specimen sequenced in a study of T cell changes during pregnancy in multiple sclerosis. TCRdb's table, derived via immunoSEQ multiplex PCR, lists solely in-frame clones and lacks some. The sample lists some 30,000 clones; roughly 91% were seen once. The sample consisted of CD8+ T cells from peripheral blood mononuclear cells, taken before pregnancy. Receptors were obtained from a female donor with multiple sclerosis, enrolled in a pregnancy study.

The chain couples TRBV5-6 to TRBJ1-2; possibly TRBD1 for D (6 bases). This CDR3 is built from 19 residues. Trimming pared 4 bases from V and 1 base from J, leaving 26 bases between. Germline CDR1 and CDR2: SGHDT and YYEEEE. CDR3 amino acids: CASSQRIWAGVRSNYGYTF. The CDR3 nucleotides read TGTGCCAGCAGCCAGAGGATATGGGCAGGGGTCAGAAGTAACTATGGCTACACCTTC.

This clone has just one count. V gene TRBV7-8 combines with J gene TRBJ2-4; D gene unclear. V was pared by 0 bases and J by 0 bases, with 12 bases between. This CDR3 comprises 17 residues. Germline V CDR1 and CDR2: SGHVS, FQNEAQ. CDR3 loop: CASSLAISGLAKNIQYF. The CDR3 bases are TGTGCCAGCAGCTTAGCGATCAGTGGCTTAGCCAAAAACATTCAGTACTTC.

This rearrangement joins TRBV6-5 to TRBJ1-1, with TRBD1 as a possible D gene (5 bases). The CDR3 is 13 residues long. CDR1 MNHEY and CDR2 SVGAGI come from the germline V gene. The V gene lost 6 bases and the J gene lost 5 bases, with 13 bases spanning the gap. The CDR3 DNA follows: TGTGCCAGCAGCCTCCCCGGGGGGACTGAAGCTTTCTTT. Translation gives CASSLPGGTEAFF.

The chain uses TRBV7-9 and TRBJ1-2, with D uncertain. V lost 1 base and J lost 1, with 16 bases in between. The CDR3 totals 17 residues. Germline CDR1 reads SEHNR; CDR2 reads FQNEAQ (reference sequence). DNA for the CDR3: TGTGCCAGCAGCTTAGGCCCCGCCCGTGGCAGTAACTATGGCTACACCTTC. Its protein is CASSLGPARGSNYGYTF.

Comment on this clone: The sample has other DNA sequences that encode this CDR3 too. This CDR3 reads CASSLGTVNEQFF. CDR3 nucleotide sequence: TGTGCCAGCAGTTTAGGGACAGTAAATGAGCAGTTCTTC. The gene calls are TRBV27 and TRBJ2-1; 7 bases agree with TRBD1. CDR3 length: 13 residues. V lost 2 bases and J lost 7; bases outside the gene matches: 2. Germline loops: CDR1 MNHEY, CDR2 SMNVEV (reference sequence).

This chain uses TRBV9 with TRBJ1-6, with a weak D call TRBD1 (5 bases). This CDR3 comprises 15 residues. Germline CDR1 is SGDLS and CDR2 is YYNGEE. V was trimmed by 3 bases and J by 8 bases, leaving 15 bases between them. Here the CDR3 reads CASSAHGQGYSPLHF. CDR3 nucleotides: TGTGCCAGCAGCGCCCACGGGCAGGGCTATTCACCCCTCCACTTT.

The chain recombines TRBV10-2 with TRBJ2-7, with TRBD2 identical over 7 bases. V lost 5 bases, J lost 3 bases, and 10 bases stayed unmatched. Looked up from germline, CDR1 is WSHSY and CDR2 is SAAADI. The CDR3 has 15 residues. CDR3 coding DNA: TGCGCCAGCAGTTCGCCTCGGGACTACAACTACGAGCAGTACTTC. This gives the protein CASSSPRDYNYEQYF.

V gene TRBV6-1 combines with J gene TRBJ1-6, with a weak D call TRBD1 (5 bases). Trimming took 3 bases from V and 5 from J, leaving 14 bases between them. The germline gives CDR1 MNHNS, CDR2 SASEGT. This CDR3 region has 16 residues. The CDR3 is CASSDFDRGDNSPLHF. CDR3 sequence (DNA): TGTGCCAGCAGTGATTTTGACAGAGGAGATAATTCACCCCTCCACTTT.

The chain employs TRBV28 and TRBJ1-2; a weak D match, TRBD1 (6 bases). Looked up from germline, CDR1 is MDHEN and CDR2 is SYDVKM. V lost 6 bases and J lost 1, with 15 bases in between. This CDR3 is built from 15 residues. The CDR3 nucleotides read TGTGCCAGCAGCCACCAGGGGCTACTTAACTATGGCTACACCTTC. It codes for CASSHQGLLNYGYTF.

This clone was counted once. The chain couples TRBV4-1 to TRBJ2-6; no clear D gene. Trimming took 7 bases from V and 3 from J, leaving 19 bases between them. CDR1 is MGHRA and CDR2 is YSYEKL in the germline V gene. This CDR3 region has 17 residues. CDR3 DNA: TGCGCCAGCAACCATTCCGCAATGCGCGTTGGGGCCAACGTCCTGACTTTC. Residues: CASNHSAMRVGANVLTF.

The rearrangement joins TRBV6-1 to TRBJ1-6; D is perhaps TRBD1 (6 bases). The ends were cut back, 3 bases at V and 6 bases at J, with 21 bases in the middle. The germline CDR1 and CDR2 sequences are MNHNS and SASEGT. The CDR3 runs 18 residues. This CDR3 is CASSEIPQGSEVNSPLHF. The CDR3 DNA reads TGTGCCAGCAGTGAGATCCCCCAGGGGAGCGAGGTTAATTCACCCCTCCACTTT.

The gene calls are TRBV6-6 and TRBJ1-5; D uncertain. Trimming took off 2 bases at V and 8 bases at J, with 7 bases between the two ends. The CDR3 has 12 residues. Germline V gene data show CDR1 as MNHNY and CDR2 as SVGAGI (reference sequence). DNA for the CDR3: TGTGCCAGCAGTTACCTCGGAGAGCCCCAGCATTTT. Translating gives CASSYLGEPQHF.

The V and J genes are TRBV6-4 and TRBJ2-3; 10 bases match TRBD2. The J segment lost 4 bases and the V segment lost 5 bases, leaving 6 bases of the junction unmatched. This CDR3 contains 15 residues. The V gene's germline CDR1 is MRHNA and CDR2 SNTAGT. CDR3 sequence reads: CASSRGTSASDTQYF. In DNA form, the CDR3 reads TGTGCCAGCAGTAGGGGGACTAGCGCTTCAGATACGCAGTATTTT.

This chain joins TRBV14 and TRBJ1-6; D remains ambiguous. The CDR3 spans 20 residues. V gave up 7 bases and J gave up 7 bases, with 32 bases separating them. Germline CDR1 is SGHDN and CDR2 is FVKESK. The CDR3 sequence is CASISRWGRVSTRGNSPLHF. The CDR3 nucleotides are TGTGCCAGCATCTCCCGCTGGGGAAGGGTAAGTACGCGCGGGAATTCACCCCTCCACTTT.

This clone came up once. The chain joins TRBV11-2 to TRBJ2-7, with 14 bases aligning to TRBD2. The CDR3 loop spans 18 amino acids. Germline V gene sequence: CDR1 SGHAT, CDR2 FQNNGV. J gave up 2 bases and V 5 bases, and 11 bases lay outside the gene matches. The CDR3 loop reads CASSQGLAGVKLAYEQYF. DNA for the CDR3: TGTGCCAGCAGCCAGGGACTAGCGGGGGTGAAACTTGCCTACGAGCAGTACTTC.

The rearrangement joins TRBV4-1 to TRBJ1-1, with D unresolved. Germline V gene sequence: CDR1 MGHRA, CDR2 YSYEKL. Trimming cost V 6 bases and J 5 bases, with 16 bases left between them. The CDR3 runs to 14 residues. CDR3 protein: CASRPIGGGTEAFF. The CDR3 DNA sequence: TGCGCCAGCAGGCCCATCGGAGGAGGAACTGAAGCTTTCTTT.

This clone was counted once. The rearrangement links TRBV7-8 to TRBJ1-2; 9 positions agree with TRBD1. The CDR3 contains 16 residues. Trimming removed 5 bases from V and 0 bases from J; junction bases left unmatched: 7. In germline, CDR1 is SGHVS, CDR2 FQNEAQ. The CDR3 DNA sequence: TGTGCCAGCAGCCAAACAACAGGGGGCGCTAACTATGGCTACACCTTC. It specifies CASSQTTGGANYGYTF.

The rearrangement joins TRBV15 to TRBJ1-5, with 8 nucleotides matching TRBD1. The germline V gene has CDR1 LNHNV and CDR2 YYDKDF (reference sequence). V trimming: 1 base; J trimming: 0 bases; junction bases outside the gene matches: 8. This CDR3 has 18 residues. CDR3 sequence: CATSRGTGKTYSNQPQHF. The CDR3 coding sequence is TGTGCCACCAGCAGAGGGACAGGGAAGACTTATAGCAATCAGCCCCAGCATTTT.

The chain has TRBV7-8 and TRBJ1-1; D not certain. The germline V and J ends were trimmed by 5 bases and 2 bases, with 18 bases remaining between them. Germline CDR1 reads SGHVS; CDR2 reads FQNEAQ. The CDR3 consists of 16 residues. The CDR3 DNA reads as TGTGCCAGCAGCCGCGGCCCGACTAACGGAAACACTGAAGCTTTCTTT. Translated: CASSRGPTNGNTEAFF. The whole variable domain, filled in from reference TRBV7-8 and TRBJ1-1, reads GAGVSQSPRYKVAKRGQDVALRCDPISGHVSLFWYQQALGQGPEFLTYFQNEAQLDKSGLPSDRFFAERPEGSVSTLKIQRTQQEDSAVYLCASSRGPTNGNTEAFFGQGTRLTVV.

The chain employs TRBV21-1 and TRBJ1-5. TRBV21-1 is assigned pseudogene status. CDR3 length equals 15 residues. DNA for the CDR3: TGTGCCAGCAGCAAAGCGGGAGGAAGTCGGCAGCCCCAGCATTTT. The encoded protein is CASSKAGGSRQPQHF.

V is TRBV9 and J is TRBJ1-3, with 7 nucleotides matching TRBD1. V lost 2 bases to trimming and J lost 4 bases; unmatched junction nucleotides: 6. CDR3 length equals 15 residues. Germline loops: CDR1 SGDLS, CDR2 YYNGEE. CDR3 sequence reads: CASSVGTDRGNTIYF. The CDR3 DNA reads TGTGCCAGCAGCGTGGGTACGGACAGGGGAAACACCATATATTTT. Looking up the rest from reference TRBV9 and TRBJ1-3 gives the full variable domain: DSGVTQTPKHLITATGQRVTLRCSPRSGDLSVYWYQQSLDQGLQFLIQYYNGEERAKGNILERFSAQQFPDLHSELNLSSLELGDSALYFCASSVGTDRGNTIYFGEGSWLTVV.

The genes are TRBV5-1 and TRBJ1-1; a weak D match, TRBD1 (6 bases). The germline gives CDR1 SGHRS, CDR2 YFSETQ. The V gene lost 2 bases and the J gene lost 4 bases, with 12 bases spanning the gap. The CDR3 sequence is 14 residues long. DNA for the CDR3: TGCGCCAGCAGCTTTTTCCCAGGGGTCACTGAAGCTTTCTTT. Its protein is CASSFFPGVTEAFF.

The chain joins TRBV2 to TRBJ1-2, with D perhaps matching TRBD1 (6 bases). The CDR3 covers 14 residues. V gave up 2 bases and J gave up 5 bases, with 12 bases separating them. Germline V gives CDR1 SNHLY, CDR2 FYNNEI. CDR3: CASSETQGIYGYTF. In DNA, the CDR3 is TGTGCCAGCAGTGAAACCCAGGGGATATATGGCTACACCTTC.

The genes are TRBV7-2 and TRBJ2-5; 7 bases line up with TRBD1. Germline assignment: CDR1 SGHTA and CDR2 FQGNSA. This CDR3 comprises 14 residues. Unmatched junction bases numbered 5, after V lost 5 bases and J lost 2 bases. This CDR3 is CASSPPGQQETQYF. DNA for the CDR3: TGTGCCAGCAGCCCCCCGGGACAGCAAGAGACCCAGTACTTC.

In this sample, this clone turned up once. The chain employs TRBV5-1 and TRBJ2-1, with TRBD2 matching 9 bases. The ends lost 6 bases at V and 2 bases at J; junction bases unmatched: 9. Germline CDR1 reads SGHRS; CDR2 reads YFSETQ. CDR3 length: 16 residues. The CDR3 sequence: CASTPRTSAAYNEQFF. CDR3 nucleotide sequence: TGCGCCAGCACCCCCCGGACTAGCGCGGCCTACAATGAGCAGTTCTTC. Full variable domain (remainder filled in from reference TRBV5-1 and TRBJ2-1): KAGVTQTPRYLIKTRGQQVTLSCSPISGHRSVSWYQQTPGQGLQFLFEYFSETQRNKGNFPGRFSGRQFSNSRSEMNVSTLELGDSALYLCASTPRTSAAYNEQFFGPGTRLTVL.

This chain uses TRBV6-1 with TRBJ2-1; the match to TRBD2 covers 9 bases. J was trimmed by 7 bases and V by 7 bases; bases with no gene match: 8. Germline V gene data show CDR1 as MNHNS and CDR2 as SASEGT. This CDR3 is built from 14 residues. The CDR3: CASIQSGGWNEQFF. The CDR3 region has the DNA TGTGCCAGCATCCAAAGCGGGGGGTGGAATGAGCAGTTCTTC.

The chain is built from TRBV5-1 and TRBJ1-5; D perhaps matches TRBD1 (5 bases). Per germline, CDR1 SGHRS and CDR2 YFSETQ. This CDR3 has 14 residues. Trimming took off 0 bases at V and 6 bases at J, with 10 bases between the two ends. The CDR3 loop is CASSLVGGGQPQHF. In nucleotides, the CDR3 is TGCGCCAGCAGCTTGGTGGGGGGAGGTCAGCCCCAGCATTTT.

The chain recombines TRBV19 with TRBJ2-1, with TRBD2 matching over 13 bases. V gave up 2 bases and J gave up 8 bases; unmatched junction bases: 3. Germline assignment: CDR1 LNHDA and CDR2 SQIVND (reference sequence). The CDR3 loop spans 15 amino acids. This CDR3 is CASSITSGGVYEQFF. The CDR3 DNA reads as TGTGCCAGTAGTATAACTAGCGGGGGGGTCTATGAGCAGTTCTTC.

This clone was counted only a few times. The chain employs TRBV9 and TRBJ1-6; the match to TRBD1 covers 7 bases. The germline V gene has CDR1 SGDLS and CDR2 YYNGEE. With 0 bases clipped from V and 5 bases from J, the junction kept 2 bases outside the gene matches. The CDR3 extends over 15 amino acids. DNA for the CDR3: TGTGCCAGCAGCGTAGACAGGGGAAATAATTCACCCCTCCACTTT. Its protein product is CASSVDRGNNSPLHF.

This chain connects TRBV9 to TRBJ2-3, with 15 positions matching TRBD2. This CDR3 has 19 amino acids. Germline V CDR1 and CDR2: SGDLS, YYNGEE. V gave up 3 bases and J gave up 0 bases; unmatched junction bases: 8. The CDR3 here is CASSGGLAGGRASTDTQYF. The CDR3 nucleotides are TGTGCCAGCAGCGGGGGACTAGCGGGGGGACGAGCTAGCACAGATACGCAGTATTTT.

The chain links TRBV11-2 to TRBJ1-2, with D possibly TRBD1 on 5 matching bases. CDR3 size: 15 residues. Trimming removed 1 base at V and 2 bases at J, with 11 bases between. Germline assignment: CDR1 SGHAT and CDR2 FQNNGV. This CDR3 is CASSLGGTENYGYTF. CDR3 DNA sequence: TGTGCCAGCAGCTTAGGCGGGACCGAGAACTATGGCTACACCTTC. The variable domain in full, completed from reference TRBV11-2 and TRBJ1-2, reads EAGVAQSPRYKIIEKRQSVAFWCNPISGHATLYWYQQILGQGPKLLIQFQNNGVVDDSQLPKDRFSAERLKGVDSTLKIQPAKLEDSAVYLCASSLGGTENYGYTFGSGTRLTVV.